The next 8 T cell receptor beta chains were all read from a single sample in a study of blood T cell repertoires in COVID-19. Method: immunoSEQ multiplex PCR; TCRdb's copy keeps in-frame clones and lacks some. The sample contains 100,000 to 120,000 clones, about 75% of which appear only once. Material for sequencing was peripheral blood. Source of these receptors: a woman aged 65 to 85 with acute or convalescent COVID-19.

This chain connects TRBV3-1 (or the pseudogene TRBV3-2) to TRBJ1-1; D is unclear. This CDR3 contains 14 residues. V was trimmed by 1 base and J by 1 base, leaving 7 bases between them. Germline V lookup: CDR1 LGHDT, CDR2 YNNKEL (reference sequence). CDR3 residues: CASSQVTRNTEAFF. CDR3 sequence (DNA): TGTGCCAGCAGCCAAGTAACACGGAACACTGAAGCTTTCTTT.

The chain employs TRBV7-2 and TRBJ2-7; TRBD2 matches 8 bases. J lost 0 bases, V lost 4 bases, and 8 bases had no gene match. Germline CDR1 is SGHTA and CDR2 is FQGNSA. The CDR3 sequence is 16 residues long. The chain's CDR3 is CASSSGLAVNSYEQYF. CDR3 DNA sequence: TGTGCCAGCAGCTCAGGACTAGCCGTAAACTCCTACGAGCAGTACTTC.

This chain joins TRBV27 and TRBJ1-2; TRBD1 aligns across 7 bases. The CDR3 spans 13 residues. Germline V CDR1 and CDR2: MNHEY, SMNVEV (reference sequence). V dropped 8 bases and J dropped 3; count of bases not matched to a gene: 6. The CDR3 DNA reads as TGTGCCAGCTTCTCCGGGACAGACTATGGCTACACCTTC. This translates into CASFSGTDYGYTF.

The chain is built from TRBV20-1 and TRBJ1-1; 8 bases align to TRBD1. V gave up 3 bases and J gave up 3 bases; unmatched junction bases: 3. The CDR3 is 13 amino acids. CDR1 is DFQATT, CDR2 SNEGSKA, per germline (reference sequence). The CDR3 sequence is CSASLDRDTEAFF. In DNA, the CDR3 is TGCAGTGCTAGTTTGGACAGGGACACTGAAGCTTTCTTT.

This chain links TRBV7-9 with TRBJ1-1; D is unclear. In germline, CDR1 is SEHNR, CDR2 FQNEAQ (reference sequence). With 3 bases removed from V and 0 bases from J, the gap between germline ends came to 11 bases. This CDR3 spans 15 amino acids. This CDR3 reads CASSFSGIMNTEAFF. The CDR3 coding sequence is TGTGCCAGCAGCTTTTCGGGGATTATGAACACTGAAGCTTTCTTT.

The rearrangement links TRBV30 to TRBJ1-4; possibly TRBD1 for D (6 bases). The CDR3 is 15 residues long. Germline V gene lookup returns CDR1 GTSNPN and CDR2 SVGIG (reference sequence). Trimming removed 0 bases from V and 7 bases from J, with 15 bases in between. CDR3 residues: CAWSVLGRGSEKLFF. The CDR3 DNA reads as TGTGCCTGGAGTGTACTGGGCAGGGGAAGTGAAAAACTGTTTTTT.

This sequence joins TRBV5-4 and TRBJ1-2; a weak D match, TRBD1 (5 bases). This CDR3 is 14 amino acids long. V shed 0 bases and J shed 6 bases, with 12 bases lying between them. CDR1 is SGHNT and CDR2 is YYREEE in the germline V gene (reference sequence). CDR3 bases: TGTGCCAGCAGCTTGGAAATATGGGGGGATGGCTACACCTTC. The encoded protein is CASSLEIWGDGYTF.

The chain uses TRBV19 and TRBJ1-3; D uncertain. The CDR3 has 14 amino acids. The V and J ends lost 3 bases and 1 base respectively, with 7 bases between them. The germline V gene has CDR1 LNHDA and CDR2 SQIVND (reference sequence). CDR3 coding DNA: TGTGCCAGTAGTATCGGGTATTCTGGAAACACCATATATTTT. This sequence encodes CASSIGYSGNTIYF.